This TCR beta chain was identified during a study of shared clonotypes between healthy human individuals. Germline lookup yields CDR1 SGDLS and CDR2 YYNGEE. The CDR3 is made up of 17 amino acids. Germline trimming cut 3 bases from V and 2 bases from J; bases unmatched to any gene: 5. The data were produced by immunoSEQ multiplex PCR, yet TCRdb's version contains in-frame clones alone and is incomplete. Found here are more than 1,200,000 clones, around 98.5% of them singletons; the top ten hold under 0.45%. The sample taken for sequencing was naive CD4+ T cells sorted from blood. The subset was: CD45RA+ positively selected. This rearrangement joins TRBV9 to TRBJ2-5; TRBD2 matches 15 bases. This TCR derives from a young man in good health. The CDR3 loop reads CASSEGLAGGKQETQYF. CDR3 coding DNA: TGTGCCAGCAGCGAAGGACTAGCGGGAGGGAAACAAGAGACCCAGTACTTC.